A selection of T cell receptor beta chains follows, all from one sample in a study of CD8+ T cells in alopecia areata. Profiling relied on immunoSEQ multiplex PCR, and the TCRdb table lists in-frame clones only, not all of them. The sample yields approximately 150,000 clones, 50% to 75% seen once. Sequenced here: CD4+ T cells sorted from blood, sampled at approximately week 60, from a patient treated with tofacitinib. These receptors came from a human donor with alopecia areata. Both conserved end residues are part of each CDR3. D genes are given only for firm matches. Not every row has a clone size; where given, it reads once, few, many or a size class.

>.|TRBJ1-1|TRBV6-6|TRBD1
CASRSQGASAEAFF
TGTGCCAGCAGAAGTCAGGGGGCGAGCGCTGAAGCTTTCTTT
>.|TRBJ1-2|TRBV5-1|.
CASSLGQEIYGYTF
TGCGCCAGCAGCTTGGGACAGGAGATCTATGGCTACACCTTC
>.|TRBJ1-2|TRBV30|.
CAWSLERYYGYTF
TGTGCCTGGAGTCTCGAACGCTATTATGGCTACACCTTC
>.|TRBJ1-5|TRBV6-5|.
CASRSSSGQPQHF
TGTGCCAGCAGGTCTAGTTCGGGGCAGCCCCAGCATTTT
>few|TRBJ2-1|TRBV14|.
CASSQVWGNEQFF
TGTGCCAGCAGCCAAGTGTGGGGCAATGAGCAGTTCTTC
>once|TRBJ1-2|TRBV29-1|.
CSVDAPAGFGNYGYTF
TGCAGCGTTGATGCCCCCGCAGGCTTTGGAAACTATGGCTACACCTTC
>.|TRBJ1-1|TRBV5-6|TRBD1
CASRQGGWTEAFF
TGTGCCAGCAGGCAGGGGGGTTGGACTGAAGCTTTCTTT
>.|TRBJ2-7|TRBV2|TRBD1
CASSRDSPEHYEQYF
TGTGCCAGCAGTAGGGACAGCCCGGAACACTACGAGCAGTACTTC
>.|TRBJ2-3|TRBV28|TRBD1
CASRNRGRDTQYF
TGTGCCAGCAGGAACAGGGGGAGAGATACGCAGTATTTT
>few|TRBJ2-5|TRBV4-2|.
CASSQDRGAAGGQYF
TGTGCCAGCAGCCAAGATCGTGGCGCGGCGGGTGGCCAGTACTTC
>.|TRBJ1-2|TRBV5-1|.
CASSPSSDSYTF
TGCGCCAGCAGCCCCTCAAGTGACAGCTACACCTTC
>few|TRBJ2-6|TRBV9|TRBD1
CASSVGIRGLGANVLTF
TGTGCCAGCAGCGTAGGGATCAGGGGGCTGGGGGCCAACGTCCTGACTTTC
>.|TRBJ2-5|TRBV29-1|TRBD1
CSVARDRQETQYF
TGCAGCGTTGCCAGGGACAGACAAGAGACCCAGTACTTC
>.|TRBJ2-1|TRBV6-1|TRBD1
CAASTGTASYNEQFF
TGTGCCGCCTCCACCGGGACAGCCTCTTACAATGAGCAGTTCTTC
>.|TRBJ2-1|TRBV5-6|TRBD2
CAWSPGLGRAGTHNEQFF
TGTGCCTGGAGCCCGGGACTAGGCAGGGCGGGGACGCACAATGAGCAGTTCTTC
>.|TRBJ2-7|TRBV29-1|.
CSVESGSYEQYF
TGCAGCGTTGAGTCTGGCTCCTACGAGCAGTACTTC
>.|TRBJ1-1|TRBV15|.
CATSVRDINTEAFF
TGTGCCACCAGCGTACGGGACATAAACACTGAAGCTTTCTTT
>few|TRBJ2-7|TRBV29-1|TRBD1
CSVEERETGTGATYEQYF
TGCAGCGTTGAAGAACGGGAAACCGGGACAGGGGCAACCTACGAGCAGTACTTC
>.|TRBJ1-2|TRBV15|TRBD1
CATERDRGYGYTF
TGTGCCACGGAGCGAGACAGGGGATATGGCTACACCTTC
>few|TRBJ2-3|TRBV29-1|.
CSVDTGKGTDTQYF
TGCAGCGTGGACACAGGCAAGGGAACAGATACGCAGTATTTT
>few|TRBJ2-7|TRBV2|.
CASPGDAITSSYEQYF
TGTGCCAGCCCGGGGGATGCCATCACATCGTCGTACGAGCAGTACTTC
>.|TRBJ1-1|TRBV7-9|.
CASSRDGTPRRNTEAFF
TGTGCCAGCAGCCGCGATGGGACCCCCCGTAGGAACACTGAAGCTTTCTTT